Each of the 23 T cell receptor beta chains below was sequenced from the same sample in a study of prognosis after radiotherapy for stage I lung cancer (dated by TCRdb to 2020 to 2023). Sequencing relied on an Illumina HiSeq 3000. Two rounds of multiplex PCR were performed to amplify the TCR beta CDR3 region from genomic DNA. In the first round of PCR, primers specific to each TRBV and TRBJ gene were used, and the primer sequences are filed in Chinese patent CN105087789A. TCRdb reanalyzed the raw reads on its own, using fastp at Q25 for trimming and MiXCR for clone calling, and kept in-frame beta chains. Here each entry gathers all rows of one CDR3 protein and keeps the most common genes and DNA. Counted in this sample were tens of thousands of distinct CDR3 sequences; 26% of them appeared once. Of the sample, about 7.5% falls within the top ten clones. The specimen was PBMCs, collected before or after stereotactic body radiation therapy (not recorded which). The source of these receptors is a donor aged 50 or older with non-small cell lung cancer.

This clonotype was seen repeatedly, ten times or more. The chain is built from TRBV2 and TRBJ1-1; TRBD1 matches at 7 bases. In germline, CDR1 is SNHLY, CDR2 FYNNEI. The CDR3 extends over 14 amino acids. V lost 6 bases to trimming and J lost 0 bases; unmatched junction nucleotides: 4. CDR3 bases: TGTGCCAGCAGCCGGGACAGAATGAACACTGAAGCTTTCTTT. Translated, it gives CASSRDRMNTEAFF.

Turning to this clonotype: A much larger clone is a single base away; this may be a read error. The gene calls are TRBV18 and TRBJ1-3; 9 bases match TRBD1. CDR3 length: 18 residues. CDR1 and CDR2 from the germline V gene are KGHSH and LQKENI. The CDR3 here is CASSPPGQGVWSVNTIYF. CDR3 DNA: TGTGCCAGCTCACCACCGGGACAGGGTGTATGGTCTGTAAACACCATATATTTT.

On this clonotype: Here the CDR3 omits its conserved ending phenylalanine or tryptophan, so a read error is the likely source. No DNA is shown, since the ends of the CDR3 on it are uncertain; the CDR3 is the one TCRdb lists. The V gene is TRBV20-1, the J gene TRBJ2-6; whether TRBD2, the table's D call, matches the DNA was not checked. Germline lookup yields CDR1 DFQATT and CDR2 SNEGSKA (reference sequence). The CDR3 numbers 8 amino acids, ends counted. CDR3 amino acids: CSAGGTGV.

This clonotype has ten or more counts. V is TRBV7-9 and J is TRBJ1-1; D may be TRBD1 (6 bases). CDR1 is SEHNR and CDR2 is FQNEAQ in the germline V gene (reference sequence). Between the trimmed V and J ends, which lost 2 bases and 11 bases, there was a span of 18 bases. The CDR3 contains 14 residues. This CDR3 is CASSLSHREAWAFF. The CDR3 coding sequence is TGTGCCAGCAGCTTATCCCACAGGGAGGCTTGGGCTTTCTTT.

This clonotype was seen many times. The chain joins TRBV11-2 to TRBJ2-3; TRBD2 is a possible D gene (5 bases). The CDR3 covers 15 residues. Germline CDR1 and CDR2: SGHAT and FQNNGV. Trimming pared 1 base from V and 2 bases from J, leaving 10 bases between. CDR3 nucleotides: TGTGCCAGCAGCTTAGTTCGGGGTATCACAGATACGCAGTATTTT. Residues: CASSLVRGITDTQYF.

This clonotype has at least ten counts. The rearrangement joins TRBV25-1 to TRBJ2-7; D perhaps matches TRBD2 (6 bases). CDR3 length: 13 amino acids. Trimming took off 0 bases at V and 8 bases at J, with 11 bases between the two ends. Germline CDR1 and CDR2: MGHDK and SYGVNS. CDR3 sequence reads: CASSEYGGFKQYF. The CDR3 bases are TGTGCCAGCAGTGAATATGGGGGGTTCAAGCAGTACTTC.

This clonotype was counted ten times or more. The chain is built from TRBV3-1 and TRBJ1-1; 10 nucleotides line up with TRBD1. The CDR3 consists of 14 residues. The germline V gene has CDR1 LGHDT and CDR2 YNNKEL (reference sequence). V lost 4 bases, J lost 6 bases, and 5 bases stayed unmatched. The CDR3 sequence is CASSPTGGVPEAFF. CDR3 sequence (DNA): TGTGCCAGCAGCCCGACAGGGGGCGTACCTGAAGCTTTCTTT.

With regard to this clonotype: A much larger clone differs by one base, so this may be a read error. The genes are TRBV30 and TRBJ1-1; D is uncertain. Germline CDR1 is GTSNPN and CDR2 is SVGIG (reference sequence). This CDR3 spans 14 amino acids. V lost 3 bases and J 5 bases, leaving 16 bases between the germline ends. DNA for the CDR3: TGTGCCTGGAGAGACACAGTGGGCTTAACTGAAGCTTTCTTT. Its translation is CAWRDTVGLTEAFF.

The table lists this clonotype with many counts. The chain links TRBV19 to TRBJ2-5; no clear D gene. The CDR3 consists of 14 residues. The germline V gene encodes CDR1 LNHDA and CDR2 SQIVND (reference sequence). The V end lost 7 bases, the J end lost 5 bases, and 17 bases lay between the germline ends. CDR3: CASITDPSRETQYF. DNA of the CDR3: TGTGCCAGTATTACGGACCCCAGTCGGGAGACCCAGTACTTC. Together with reference TRBV19 and TRBJ2-5, the CDR3 gives the full variable domain: DGGITQSPKYLFRKEGQNVTLSCEQNLNHDAMYWYRQDPGQGLRLIYYSQIVNDFQKGDIAEGYSVSREKKESFPLTVTSAQKNPTAFYLCASITDPSRETQYFGPGTRLLVL.

This clonotype was observed at least ten times. The V gene is TRBV6-2 or TRBV6-3, the J gene TRBJ1-5; 7 bases map to TRBD1. Germline CDR1 reads MNHEY; CDR2 reads SVGEGT. V was pared by 7 bases and J by 2 bases, with 5 bases of the junction left unmatched. The CDR3 runs to 14 residues. The CDR3 DNA sequence: TGTGCCAGCACACAGGGGTTGCGCAATCAGCCCCAGCATTTT. This sequence encodes CASTQGLRNQPQHF.

This clonotype was detected ten times or more. V and J are TRBV6-1 and TRBJ1-5; D gene ambiguous. This CDR3 is built from 13 residues. Trimming left V 4 bases short and J 4 bases short, with 8 bases between. The germline V gene has CDR1 MNHNS and CDR2 SASEGT. Here the CDR3 DNA reads TGTGCCAGCAGTGGGACGCAAAATCAGCCCCAGCATTTT. It translates to CASSGTQNQPQHF.

Comments on this clonotype: With a far larger clone one base away, a read error is the likely cause. The chain recombines TRBV6-4 with TRBJ1-1, with a possible D match to TRBD1 (6 bases). This CDR3 contains 15 residues. Germline CDR1 MRHNA, CDR2 SNTAGT. The CDR3 is CASSYPGALNTEDFF. In nucleotides, the CDR3 is TGTGCCAGCAGTTACCCGGGGGCTTTGAACACTGAAGATTTCTTT.

This chain connects TRBV6-9 to TRBJ2-1, with D perhaps assigned TRBD1 or TRBD2 (7 bases each). Germline CDR1 reads MNHGY; CDR2 reads SVAAGI. This CDR3 has 16 amino acids. Trimming removed 3 bases at V and 6 bases at J, with 18 bases between. For the CDR3, the DNA is TGTGCCAGCAGTTACCAGGGGGGGGGGCTGGGCAATGAGCAGTTCTTC. It specifies CASSYQGGGLGNEQFF.

With respect to this clonotype: A much larger clone is a single base away; this may be a read error. This sequence joins TRBV18 and TRBJ2-7, with D possibly TRBD2 on 5 matching bases. The CDR3 length is 14 residues. Per the germline V gene, CDR1 is KGHSH and CDR2 is LQKENI. In DNA, the CDR3 is TGTGCCATCTCACCAACCCGCGAGGGCGGCGAGCAGTACTTC. This translates into CAISPTREGGEQYF.

Ten or more counts support this clonotype. This rearrangement joins TRBV6-1 to TRBJ1-4; D unclear. Trimming stripped 2 bases from V and 3 bases from J, with 4 bases between. This CDR3 contains 13 residues. Per germline, CDR1 MNHNS and CDR2 SASEGT. CDR3 protein: CASSEQANEKLFF. DNA for the CDR3: TGTGCCAGCAGTGAACAGGCTAATGAAAAACTGTTTTTT.

As for this clonotype: This may come from a read error, since a much larger clone is one base off. This chain uses TRBV29-1 with TRBJ2-1; maybe TRBD1 (5 bases). CDR3 size: 14 residues. Trimming cost V 3 bases and J 6 bases, with 15 bases left between them. Germline CDR1 SQVTM, CDR2 ANQGSEA. CDR3 region: CSVERPSGINEQFF. CDR3 sequence (DNA): TGCAGCGTTGAGAGGCCGTCAGGGATCAATGAGCAGTTCTTC.

This clonotype was seen repeatedly, ten times or more. The V and J genes are TRBV20-1 and TRBJ1-1; possibly TRBD1 for D (6 bases). The CDR3 is 12 residues long. Germline lookup yields CDR1 DFQATT and CDR2 SNEGSKA (reference sequence). V lost 5 bases and J 4 bases, leaving 11 bases between the germline ends. The CDR3 reads CSAYTGSTEAFF. The CDR3 bases are TGCAGTGCTTATACAGGGAGCACTGAAGCTTTCTTT.

This clonotype occurred many times. The gene calls are TRBV19 and TRBJ2-3; 9 bases align to TRBD1. The germline V gene has CDR1 LNHDA and CDR2 SQIVND (reference sequence). This CDR3 has 14 amino acids. J was trimmed by 4 bases and V by 1 base; bases with no gene match: 0. The CDR3 sequence: CASSIGQGADTQYF. The CDR3 coding sequence is TGTGCCAGTAGTATAGGACAGGGGGCAGATACGCAGTATTTT.

Comment on this clonotype: This probably arose from a read error, given a far larger clone one base away. V and J are TRBV6-5 and TRBJ2-5, with 10 bases matching TRBD2. Germline CDR1 MNHEY, CDR2 SVGAGI. V gave up 7 bases and J gave up 1 base; unmatched junction bases: 6. This CDR3 has 15 amino acids. The DNA for the CDR3 is TGTGCCAGCATTGAGACTAGCGGGTCCCAAGAGACCCAGTACTTC. Translation gives CASIETSGSQETQYF.

Turning to this clonotype: A much larger clone is a single base away; this may be a read error. The chain combines TRBV6-1 with TRBJ1-6; D is unclear. Germline CDR1 MNHNS, CDR2 SASEGT. This CDR3 has 15 amino acids. CDR3 protein: CASKGVGKRSSPPHF. CDR3 sequence (DNA): TGTGCAAGCAAGGGAGTGGGTAAGCGCAGTTCACCCCCCCACTTT.

This clonotype was counted ten times or more. The V gene is TRBV5-8, the J gene TRBJ1-2; maybe TRBD1 (5 bases). CDR3 length: 14 amino acids. Trimming stripped 0 bases from V and 4 bases from J, with 10 bases between. CDR1 and CDR2 (germline): SGHTS, YDEGEE. CDR3 nucleotide sequence: TGTGCCAGCAGCTTGGCTGGCAGGGCCTATGGCTACACCTTC. Translation gives CASSLAGRAYGYTF.

Note on this clonotype: A read error may account for a junction end that differs from germline. The CDR3 DNA reads TGTGCCAGTAATATCGTACAGGGGGCGGGAGATACGCTGTATTTT. Its translation: CASNIVQGAGDTLYF. V is TRBV19 and J is TRBJ2-3; 9 positions match TRBD1. This CDR3 spans 15 amino acids. CDR1 and CDR2 (germline): LNHDA, SQIVND (reference sequence). Drawing the rest from reference TRBV19 and TRBJ2-3, the complete variable domain is DGGITQSPKYLFRKEGQNVTLSCEQNLNHDAMYWYRQDPGQGLRLIYYSQIVNDFQKGDIAEGYSVSREKKESFPLTVTSAQKNPTAFYLCASNIVQGAGDTLYFGPGTRLTVL.

A single count supports this clonotype. It is likely a read error, because the conserved phenylalanine at the end of the CDR3 is missing. V usage is TRBV7-2 and J usage is TRBJ2-1; D gene uncertain. Germline CDR1 SGHTA, CDR2 FQGNSA. V lost 6 bases and J lost 7, with 10 bases in between. The CDR3 totals 12 residues. DNA for the CDR3: TGTGCCAGCAGTGTGGTTGGTAATGAGCAGTTCCTC. This gives the protein CASSVVGNEQFL.